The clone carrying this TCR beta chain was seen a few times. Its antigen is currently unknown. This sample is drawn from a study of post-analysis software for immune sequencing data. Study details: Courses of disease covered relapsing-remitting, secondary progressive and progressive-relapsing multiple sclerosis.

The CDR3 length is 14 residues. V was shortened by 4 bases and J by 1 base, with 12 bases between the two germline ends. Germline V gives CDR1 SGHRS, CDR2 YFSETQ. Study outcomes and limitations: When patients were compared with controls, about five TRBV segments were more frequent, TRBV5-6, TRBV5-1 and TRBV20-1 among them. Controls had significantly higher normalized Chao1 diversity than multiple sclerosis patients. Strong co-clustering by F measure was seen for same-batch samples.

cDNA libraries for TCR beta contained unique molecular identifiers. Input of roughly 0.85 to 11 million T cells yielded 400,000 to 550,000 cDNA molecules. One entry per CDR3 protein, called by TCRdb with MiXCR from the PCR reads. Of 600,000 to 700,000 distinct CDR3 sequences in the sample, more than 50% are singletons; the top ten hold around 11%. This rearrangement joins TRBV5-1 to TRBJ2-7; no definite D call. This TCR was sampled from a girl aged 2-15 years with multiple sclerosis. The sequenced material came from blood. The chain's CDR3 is CASSTGRSSYEQYF. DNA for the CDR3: TGCGCCAGCAGCACCGGACGGAGTTCCTACGAGCAGTACTTC.